This TCR beta chain emerged from a study of technical replicates of blood from a few donors. This table comes from immunoSEQ multiplex PCR, and its TCRdb copy is limited to in-frame clones, with some not included. The data hold about 48,000 clones, with more than 85% observed a single time. CDR3 size: 13 residues. V lost 3 bases, J lost 6 bases, and 10 bases lay in between. The germline CDR1 and CDR2 sequences are LGHNA and YSLEER. This TCR came from a human donor in good health. Some clones in this sample may be carry-over from other donors' samples. Material for sequencing was PBMCs. The rearrangement joins TRBV4-3 to TRBJ2-3; no firm D call. CDR3 in DNA: TGCGCCAGCAGCCACCCTCCAGTGGATACGCAGTATTTT. Translated: CASSHPPVDTQYF.